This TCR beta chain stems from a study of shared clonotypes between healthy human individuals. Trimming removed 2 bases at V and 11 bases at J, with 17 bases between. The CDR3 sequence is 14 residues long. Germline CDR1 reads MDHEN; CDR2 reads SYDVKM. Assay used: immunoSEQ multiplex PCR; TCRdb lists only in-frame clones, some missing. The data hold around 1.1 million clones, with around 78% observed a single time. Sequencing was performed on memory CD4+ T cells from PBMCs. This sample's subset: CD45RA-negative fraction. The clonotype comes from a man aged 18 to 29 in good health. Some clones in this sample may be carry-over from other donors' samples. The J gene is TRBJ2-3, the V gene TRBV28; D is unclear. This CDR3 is CASSLPRQPRRQYF. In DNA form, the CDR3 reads TGTGCCAGCAGTTTACCCCGGCAGCCCCGCAGGCAGTATTTT.